This record concerns one TCR beta chain sequence. The antigen it recognizes is unknown. Per-base quality was not reported, and no clone a single base away is much larger than it. The data belong to a study of blood T cell repertoires in COVID-19 (dated by TCRdb to about 2020). Study-level background: Samples covering the acute and convalescent phases of COVID-19 were provided by collaborators in the United States, Italy and Spain. The prospective study material was composed of cDNA or gDNA derived from T cells, B-cell-depleted T cells, or PBMCs. Deeply sampled blood TCRbeta repertoires from subjects exposed to, actively infected with, or recovered from COVID-19 were included in the dataset. A freely available public database, intended as a resource for researchers studying the immune response to SARS-CoV-2, is where the repertoires were released. The samples were drawn from two sources: the first 160 participants of the ongoing ImmuneRACE study, and 1,000 to 1,500 subjects contributed by 6 global collaborators. The sample metadata nearly always contained a de-identified subject ID, COVID-19 status, age in years and sex. Where available, HLA class I and class II types were obtained from metadata supplied by the sample provider rather than from assay-based typing. Overall study outcomes, separate from this receptor: How much clinical and demographic metadata was included differed by source and by participant, and the metadata was provided uncurated.

The immunoSEQ Assay, a bias-controlled multiplex PCR, was used to amplify TCRbeta CDR3 regions from genomic DNA. Regarding the original processing steps: Within the assay, amplification of reference gene primers was used to estimate how many nucleated cells each sample contained. To quantify the absolute abundance of each unique TCRbeta CDR3 rearrangement, sequence reads were collapsed and filtered. For each sample, productive Simpson clonality was calculated as the square root of Simpson's diversity index across productive rearrangements. What TCRdb holds here is the immuneACCESS table cut down to in-frame rearrangements. Part of the clones is not present; checked against another copy, under half of the missing clones reflect an unresolved V gene, and the others are unexplained. V and J calls and clone size are those listed in that table; D and trimming were worked out from the DNA. The sample table shows over 200,000 clones, and about 90% are seen once. The ten most abundant clones make up around 2.5% of the sample.

CDR1 MDHEN and CDR2 SYDVKM are derived from the germline V gene. Trimmed from V: 3 bases; trimmed from J: 5 bases; junction bases lacking a gene match: 0. Counted from cysteine to phenylalanine, this CDR3 has 12 amino acids. Of the read, only the CDR3 DNA is kept; its 36 bases are in frame from base 1. Collaborating institutions collected whole blood in K2EDTA tubes following their own protocols. For TCRbeta analysis, collaborators shipped samples as frozen whole blood, isolated PBMCs, or DNA extracted from either of those sample types. The TCR originated in a woman aged 45-65 years with acute or convalescent COVID-19. Sequencing was done on a sample of peripheral blood. The chain was built from TRBV28 and TRBJ1-1; 7 bases in the junction line up with TRBD1. The CDR3: CASSLTGTEAFF. The sequence in DNA is TGTGCCAGCAGTTTGACAGGGACTGAAGCTTTCTTT.